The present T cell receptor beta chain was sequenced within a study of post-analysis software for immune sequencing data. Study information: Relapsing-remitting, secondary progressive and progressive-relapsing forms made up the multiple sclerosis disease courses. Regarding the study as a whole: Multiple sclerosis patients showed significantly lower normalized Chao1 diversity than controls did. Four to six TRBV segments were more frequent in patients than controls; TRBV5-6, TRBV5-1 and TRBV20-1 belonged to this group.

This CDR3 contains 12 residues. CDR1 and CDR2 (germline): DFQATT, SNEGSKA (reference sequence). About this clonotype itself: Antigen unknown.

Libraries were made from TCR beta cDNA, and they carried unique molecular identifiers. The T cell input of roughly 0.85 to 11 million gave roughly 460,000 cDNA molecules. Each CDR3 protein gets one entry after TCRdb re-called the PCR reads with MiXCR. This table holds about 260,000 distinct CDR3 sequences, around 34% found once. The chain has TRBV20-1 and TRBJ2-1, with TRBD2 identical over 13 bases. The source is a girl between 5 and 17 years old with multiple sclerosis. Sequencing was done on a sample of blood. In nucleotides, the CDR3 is TGCAGAACTAGCGGGAGGGCCAATGAGCAGTTCTTC. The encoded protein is CRTSGRANEQFF.